One and the same sample provided the 7 T cell receptor beta chains below, sequenced in a study of blood T cell repertoires in COVID-19. Libraries were prepared by immunoSEQ multiplex PCR; TCRdb keeps only in-frame clonotypes and omits some of them. The sample shows about 410,000 clones, around 91% of them seen only once. Sequenced sample: PBMCs or T cells enriched from blood (not recorded which). These receptors were obtained from a young man who had recovered from COVID-19.

The chain has TRBV18 and TRBJ2-5; D is ambiguous. V lost 1 base to trimming and J lost 3 bases, with 9 bases between them. Germline-derived CDR1 and CDR2 are KGHSH and LQKENI. CDR3 size: 14 residues. The CDR3 is CASSPQQMEETQYF. The CDR3 coding sequence is TGTGCCAGCTCACCACAACAGATGGAAGAGACCCAGTACTTC.

The V call is TRBV28, the J call TRBJ1-3; tentatively, D is TRBD1 (5 bases). Germline CDR1 is MDHEN and CDR2 is SYDVKM. This CDR3 is 14 amino acids long. The ends were cut back, 7 bases at V and 2 bases at J, with 12 bases in the middle. In DNA, the CDR3 is TGTGCCAGCACCGTGGGGGGACCTGGAAACACCATATATTTT. It specifies CASTVGGPGNTIYF.

V usage is TRBV10-3 and J usage is TRBJ2-7; 11 nucleotides agree with TRBD2. This CDR3 is 14 amino acids long. The V gene's germline CDR1 is ENHRY and CDR2 SYGVKD. The J segment lost 5 bases and the V segment lost 7 bases, leaving 7 bases of the junction unmatched. Here the CDR3 DNA reads TGTGCCATCACTGAACTAGCGGGAGACCACGAGCAGTACTTC. Translated, it gives CAITELAGDHEQYF.

The gene calls are TRBV5-1 and TRBJ1-6, with TRBD1 as a possible D gene (5 bases). CDR1 and CDR2 from the germline V gene are SGHRS and YFSETQ. V lost 6 bases and J 7 bases, leaving 11 bases between the germline ends. The CDR3 is 13 amino acids. The DNA of the CDR3 is TGCGCCAGCACCCAGACAGAAAATTCACCCCTCCACTTT. As protein: CASTQTENSPLHF.

This clone was observed once. V gene TRBV6-2 or TRBV6-3 combines with J gene TRBJ2-1; the match to TRBD2 covers 11 bases. Germline assignment: CDR1 MNHEY and CDR2 SVGEGT. V shed 6 bases and J 3 bases; nucleotides not matched to a gene: 16. The CDR3 totals 19 residues. The CDR3 region has the DNA TGTGCCAGCAGCCCTACAAAGGGGGGGGGACTAGCGGTCTACAATGAGCAGTTCTTC. Protein product: CASSPTKGGGLAVYNEQFF.

The chain carries TRBV10-3 and TRBJ2-7, with D perhaps matching TRBD1 (6 bases). The CDR3 spans 14 residues. V lost 6 bases and J 1 base, leaving 13 bases between the germline ends. Germline V CDR1 and CDR2: ENHRY, SYGVKD. CDR3 sequence: CAIRRTDLSYEQYF. The CDR3 nucleotides read TGTGCCATCAGACGGACAGACTTATCCTACGAGCAGTACTTC.

This chain joins TRBV5-1 and TRBJ1-2, with 9 bases lining up with TRBD1. Germline lookup yields CDR1 SGHRS and CDR2 YFSETQ. This CDR3 contains 15 residues. V lost 4 bases and J lost 9; bases outside the gene matches: 13. The CDR3 protein is CASSPQNGGTGSYTF. The CDR3 nucleotides read TGCGCCAGCAGCCCCCAGAACGGGGGGACAGGGAGCTACACCTTC.